The 4 T cell receptor beta chains listed next were all sequenced from one sample in a study of beta chain features in type 1 diabetes. Expressed TCRB transcripts were sequenced, since all the RNA that had been isolated was reverse transcribed. Generated by immunoSEQ multiplex PCR, the TCRdb table keeps only in-frame clones and is missing some. The sample has roughly 310,000 clones; approximately 11% are singletons. Specimen: naive CD4+ T cells from blood. The receptors here all came from a woman aged 25 to 39 in good health.

The gene calls are TRBV9 and TRBJ2-1; 10 positions match TRBD1. After removal of 2 bases from V and 3 bases from J, the junction contained 5 bases not matched to a gene. This CDR3 comprises 16 residues. Looked up from germline, CDR1 is SGDLS and CDR2 is YYNGEE. CDR3 sequence: CASSVRQGASYNEQFF. The CDR3 nucleotides are TGTGCCAGCAGCGTCAGACAGGGGGCGAGCTACAATGAGCAGTTCTTC.

V usage is TRBV30 and J usage is TRBJ2-5, with D hard to call. CDR3 length equals 12 residues. Germline lookup yields CDR1 GTSNPN and CDR2 SVGIG (reference sequence). Trimming pared 0 bases from V and 4 bases from J, leaving 6 bases between. CDR3 DNA sequence: TGTGCCTGGAGTGTAGCTGGAGAGACCCAGTACTTC. Residues: CAWSVAGETQYF. Supplemented by reference TRBV30 and TRBJ2-5, the full variable domain reads SQTIHQWPATLVQPVGSPLSLECTVEGTSNPNLYWYRQAAGRGLQLLFYSVGIGQISSEVPQNLSASRPQDRQFILSSKKLLLSDSGFYLCAWSVAGETQYFGPGTRLLVL.

The rearrangement links TRBV11-2 to TRBJ2-3, with D unclear. This CDR3 spans 16 amino acids. Trimming cost V 4 bases and J 0 bases, with 14 bases left between them. The germline CDR1 and CDR2 sequences are SGHAT and FQNNGV. This chain's CDR3 is CASSSTGPGSTDTQYF. In DNA form, the CDR3 reads TGTGCCAGCAGCTCGACGGGTCCCGGGAGCACAGATACGCAGTATTTT.

A few counts support this clone. This chain uses TRBV29-1 with TRBJ2-5; D unresolved. The CDR3 extends over 13 amino acids. Deletions cut 2 bases from V and 5 bases from J, with 12 bases between. Germline assignment: CDR1 SQVTM and CDR2 ANQGSEA. The CDR3 nucleotides are TGCAGCGTTGAACGTCAGAATTGGGAGACCCAGTACTTC. Its protein is CSVERQNWETQYF. Using reference TRBV29-1 and TRBJ2-5 for the parts outside the CDR3, the full variable domain is SAVISQKPSRDICQRGTSLTIQCQVDSQVTMMFWYRQQPGQSLTLIATANQGSEATYESGFVIDKFPISRPNLTFSTLTVSNMSPEDSSIYLCSVERQNWETQYFGPGTRLLVL.